A single sample is the source of the 2 T cell receptor beta chains below, sequenced in a study of T cell responses to AZD1222 COVID-19 vaccine. Here immunoSEQ multiplex PCR was the method, and the copy in TCRdb shows in-frame clones only, minus some. The sample contains 75,000 to 85,000 clones, 90% of which appear only once. The material sequenced was peripheral blood, taken on day 0 of AZD1222 vaccination. Receptors originate from an adult in good health.

J is TRBJ2-3 and V is TRBV24-1, with 7 bases identical to TRBD2. The CDR3 covers 16 residues. The J segment lost 0 bases and the V segment lost 4 bases, leaving 6 bases of the junction unmatched. CDR1 KGHDR and CDR2 SFDVKD come from the germline V gene. Here the CDR3 reads CATSENPAGSTDTQYF. DNA for the CDR3: TGTGCCACCAGTGAGAACCCAGCGGGGAGCACAGATACGCAGTATTTT.

The chain carries TRBV2 and TRBJ2-5; D is undetermined. The germline V gene encodes CDR1 SNHLY and CDR2 FYNNEI. The germline V and J ends were trimmed by 9 bases and 5 bases, with 13 bases remaining between them. CDR3 length equals 12 residues. For the CDR3, the DNA is TGTGCCAGTCAAAGAGACATTGAGACCCAGTACTTC. It translates to CASQRDIETQYF.